This TCR beta chain is from a study of blood T cell repertoires in COVID-19. Study overall: The United States, Italy and Spain supplied acute and convalescent COVID-19 samples. In each case, the material was cDNA or gDNA derived from T cells, B-cell-depleted T cells, or PBMCs.

Original processing notes: Quantification of nucleated cells was approximated via reference gene primer amplification. TCRdb keeps only in-frame clones here, not all; method: immunoSEQ multiplex PCR. V and J calls and clone size are given by that table; D and trimming were obtained from the DNA. This sample has 250,000 to 350,000 clones; 90% occur once, and the top ten carry about 1.7%. The CDR3 is made up of 15 amino acids. CDR1 SGHTS and CDR2 YDEGEE come from the germline V gene. V shed 4 bases, J shed 6 bases, and the junction held 7 bases outside the gene matches. Those who participated ranged in age from roughly 18 to 100 years and resided in 20 to 25 US areas.

The sample taken for sequencing was PBMCs or T cells enriched from blood (not recorded which). V is TRBV5-8 and J is TRBJ2-1; 10 bases are a match to TRBD1. This clonotype was sampled from a woman between 18 and 30 years old with acute COVID-19. In DNA, the CDR3 is TGTGCCAGCAGCGGGGGACAGGGGACCGCCAATGAGCAGTTCTTC. Protein sequence: CASSGGQGTANEQFF.